Below, 20 T cell receptor beta chains from the same sample are listed, as sequenced in a study of T cell responses to AZD1222 COVID-19 vaccine (dated by TCRdb to about 2021). Library generation was performed with the immunoSEQ multiplex PCR assay. TCRdb took over this immuneACCESS table, retaining in-frame rearrangements with V and J assigned. Such tables are incomplete; in checked studies, under half of the missing clones stem from an unresolved V gene, and the remainder is unexplained. The sample data list 100,000 to 150,000 clones, and about nine tenths of these were observed just once. Approximately 20% of the sample comes from the top ten. The time point label for this specimen denotes: baseline before first vaccination. This sample comprised peripheral blood, obtained on day 0 of AZD1222 vaccination. The receptors stem from an adult in good health.

J is TRBJ2-7 and V is TRBV19, with D perhaps TRBD1 (5 bases). This CDR3 is built from 13 residues. From germline, CDR1 is LNHDA and CDR2 SQIVND (reference sequence). V was cut by 10 bases and J by 3 bases, with 16 bases left in between. The DNA of the CDR3 is TGTGCCACCAAAGAAACAGGAGTCTACGAGCAGTACTTC. Amino acid sequence: CATKETGVYEQYF.

The chain joins TRBV12-3 or TRBV12-4 to TRBJ2-4; D unresolved. Trimming shortened V by 4 bases and J by 6 bases, and 7 bases separated the two germline ends. The CDR3 has 12 residues. CDR3 in amino acids: CASSSLVNIQYF. CDR3 bases: TGTGCCAGCAGTTCTCTGGTAAACATTCAGTACTTC.

The rearrangement uses TRBV11-2 and TRBJ2-1, with D tentatively TRBD2 (6 bases). V was trimmed by 1 base and J by 0 bases, leaving 7 bases between them. Germline V gives CDR1 SGHAT, CDR2 FQNNGV. The length of the CDR3 is 15 residues. The CDR3 DNA is TGTGCCAGCAGCTTAGGGCGGGGCTCCTACAATGAGCAGTTCTTC. The encoded protein is CASSLGRGSYNEQFF.

The gene calls are TRBV10-3 and TRBJ1-5; 11 nucleotides line up with TRBD1. The junction had 5 bases not matched to a gene; V was cut back by 10 bases and J by 6 bases. Germline loops: CDR1 ENHRY, CDR2 SYGVKD. The CDR3 length is 13 residues. DNA of the CDR3: TGTGCCACAAAGGGACAGGGGGGTCAGCCCCAGCATTTT. It specifies CATKGQGGQPQHF.

The chain carries TRBV28 and TRBJ1-2, with D maybe TRBD1 (6 bases). Germline-derived CDR1 and CDR2 are MDHEN and SYDVKM. The CDR3 sequence is 16 residues long. V lost 5 bases and J lost 7, with 23 bases in between. The CDR3 is CASSLPPGVNRGGYTF. Written as DNA, the CDR3 is TGTGCCAGCAGTCTACCCCCAGGGGTCAATAGGGGTGGCTACACCTTC.

This sequence joins TRBV19 and TRBJ2-7, with TRBD2 matching 7 bases. The CDR3 is 14 amino acids. J lost 3 bases, V lost 7 bases, and 9 bases had no gene match. The germline CDR1 and CDR2 sequences are LNHDA and SQIVND (reference sequence). In DNA, the CDR3 is TGTGCCAGTACAGAGCGGGGTAACGACTACGAGCAGTACTTC. This encodes CASTERGNDYEQYF.

In DNA form, the CDR3 reads TGTGCCAGTAGTATGGACCGACCGGCGCCCAATGAGCAGTTCTTC. It translates to CASSMDRPAPNEQFF. The chain combines TRBV19 with TRBJ2-1; D remains ambiguous. CDR1 is LNHDA, CDR2 SQIVND, per germline (reference sequence). Trimming cost V 3 bases and J 6 bases, with 15 bases left between them. The CDR3 loop spans 15 amino acids.

The V gene is TRBV4-2, the J gene TRBJ1-3, with D tentatively TRBD1 (5 bases). Germline V lookup: CDR1 LGHNA, CDR2 YNFKEQ. Trimming shortened V by 3 bases and J by 0 bases, and 15 bases separated the two germline ends. The CDR3 has 17 residues. The CDR3 is CASSHSTGTDSGNTIYF. The CDR3 DNA is TGTGCCAGCAGCCATTCCACCGGGACGGACTCTGGAAACACCATATATTTT.

This clone has a handful of counts. V is TRBV4-3 and J is TRBJ1-1; maybe TRBD1 (6 bases). The CDR3 is made up of 14 amino acids. V was trimmed by 1 base and J by 4 bases, leaving 10 bases between them. Germline loops: CDR1 LGHNA, CDR2 YSLEER. Written as DNA, the CDR3 is TGCGCCAGCAGCCAAGCTGTCAGGGGCACTGAAGCTTTCTTT. This gives the protein CASSQAVRGTEAFF.

The chain recombines TRBV21-1 with TRBJ1-5; the table assigns TRBD1, which was not confirmed against the DNA. TRBV21-1 is flagged as a pseudogene. The CDR3 length is 16 residues. The CDR3 protein is CASSMGTVNSNQPQHF. As DNA, the CDR3 is TGTGCCAGCAGCATGGGGACAGTTAATAGCAATCAGCCCCAGCATTTT.

This sequence joins TRBV9 and TRBJ2-7, with D perhaps being TRBD1 or TRBD2 (5 bases each). Germline V CDR1 and CDR2: SGDLS, YYNGEE. The CDR3 contains 15 residues. V was clipped by 4 bases and J by 3 bases, with 17 bases between them. CDR3 sequence: CASSSWDGDGYEQYF. DNA of the CDR3: TGTGCCAGCAGCAGCTGGGACGGGGACGGCTACGAGCAGTACTTC.

The chain couples TRBV12-3 or TRBV12-4 to TRBJ1-1; D perhaps matches TRBD1 (6 bases). There are 12 residues in the CDR3. Trimming removed 5 bases at V and 5 bases at J, with 9 bases between. The DNA of the CDR3 is TGTGCCAGCAGTCCCAGGGGAACTGAAGCTTTCTTT. It yields the protein CASSPRGTEAFF.

The chain employs TRBV5-6 and TRBJ2-1; 8 bases are a match to TRBD2. CDR1 SGHDT and CDR2 YYEEEE come from the germline V gene. Unmatched junction bases numbered 5, after V lost 6 bases and J lost 0 bases. This CDR3 has 15 residues. CDR3 DNA: TGTGCCAGCATCAGGAGCGGGAGCTCCTACAATGAGCAGTTCTTC. Protein sequence: CASIRSGSSYNEQFF.

The chain is built from TRBV6-5 and TRBJ1-5; a possible D gene is TRBD1 (6 bases). The CDR3 spans 15 residues. Germline lookup yields CDR1 MNHEY and CDR2 SVGAGI. V gave up 5 bases and J gave up 1 base, with 12 bases separating them. In nucleotides, the CDR3 is TGTGCCAGCAGTAGGGGGGAGAGGAGCAATCAGCCCCAGCATTTT. It specifies CASSRGERSNQPQHF.

The chain joins TRBV19 to TRBJ2-1; D may be TRBD2 (7 bases). Germline lookup yields CDR1 LNHDA and CDR2 SQIVND (reference sequence). CDR3 length equals 14 residues. V was clipped by 2 bases and J by 9 bases, with 14 bases between them. The CDR3 spells CASSIRGGTGEQFF. The CDR3 DNA sequence: TGTGCCAGTAGTATAAGGGGGGGTACGGGTGAGCAGTTCTTC.

The rearrangement uses TRBV12-3 or TRBV12-4 and TRBJ1-1; possible D gene TRBD1, 5 bases. Trimming cost V 3 bases and J 8 bases, with 10 bases left between them. The CDR3 length is 12 residues. The CDR3 nucleotides read TGTGCCAGCAGTTTTCGGGCAGGGGAAGCTTTCTTT. As protein: CASSFRAGEAFF.

The DNA for the CDR3 is TGTGCCACCAGTGATTTGACAGGGGGTTACACCGGGGAGCTGTTTTTT. Translated, it gives CATSDLTGGYTGELFF. V usage is TRBV24-1 and J usage is TRBJ2-2; 8 nucleotides agree with TRBD1. The CDR3 spans 16 residues. The trim removed 0 bases at V and 3 bases at J, leaving 2 bases unmatched. Germline V gene sequence: CDR1 KGHDR, CDR2 SFDVKD.

The rearrangement uses TRBV11-2 and TRBJ1-1; a possible D gene is TRBD1 (5 bases). The CDR3 length is 13 residues. V lost 1 base to trimming and J lost 11 bases, with 14 bases between them. In germline, CDR1 is SGHAT, CDR2 FQNNGV. This CDR3 is CASSLGDVIEAFF. The CDR3, as DNA: TGTGCCAGCAGCTTAGGGGACGTAATAGAGGCTTTCTTT.

This clone is medium-sized in the sample. This chain connects TRBV7-9 to TRBJ1-2, with 7 bases lining up with TRBD1. V shed 3 bases, J shed 6 bases, and the junction held 4 bases outside the gene matches. The CDR3 contains 13 residues. The V gene's germline CDR1 is SEHNR and CDR2 FQNEAQ (reference sequence). The CDR3 sequence: CASSFGTAHGYTF. The CDR3 bases are TGTGCCAGCAGCTTCGGGACAGCCCATGGCTACACCTTC.

The chain uses TRBV28 and TRBJ1-2; D is perhaps TRBD1 (5 bases). CDR1 is MDHEN and CDR2 is SYDVKM in the germline V gene. With 6 bases removed from V and 3 bases from J, the gap between germline ends came to 14 bases. This CDR3 region has 14 residues. CDR3 region: CASSSGTVYYGYTF. CDR3 in DNA: TGTGCCAGCAGCTCGGGGACTGTCTACTATGGCTACACCTTC.